The TCR beta chain described here comes from a study of beta chain features in type 1 diabetes. Study-level results: TCRB CDR3s were moderately but significantly shorter in Type 1 diabetes patients in all four CD4+ subsets.

Of the isolated RNA, all was reverse transcribed, and so the sequenced material was expressed TCRB transcripts. Naive, central memory and regulatory T cell samples yielded about 3.57 million reads on average. The assay was immunoSEQ multiplex PCR, and TCRdb's table has in-frame clones only and misses some. The data contain 450,000 or so clones, 10% to 12% of them singletons. V lost 4 bases and J 5 bases, leaving 21 bases between the germline ends. This CDR3 has 16 amino acids. CDR1 is MDHEN and CDR2 is SYDVKM in the germline V gene. In its sample, this clone was seen a few times. Its cognate antigen is unknown. Researchers reported sorting CD4+ naive, central memory, regulatory and stem cell-like memory cells via CD45RO/CCR7/CD25/CD127/CD95/CD27.

Material: naive CD4+ T cells from blood. The genes are TRBV28 and TRBJ2-7, with D maybe TRBD1 (5 bases). The sequence derives from a woman aged 18-29 years in good health. CDR3 in DNA: TGTGCCAGCAGTTCTCATTATCTCAGGGATCAGGACGAGCAGTACGTC. Its protein is CASSSHYLRDQDEQYV.